A single sample is the source of the 28 T cell receptor beta chains below, sequenced in a study of identical twins. TCRdb re-analysed the 5' RACE reads in MiXCR, keeping a single row per CDR3 protein. The sample yields 400,000 to 550,000 distinct CDR3 sequences, 14% seen once. These same data were also listed under a study on yellow fever vaccine responses in identical twins.

The sequencing sample was made of CD4+ T cells sorted from blood. All receptors come from a young woman in good health.

There are many counts of this clonotype. This sequence joins TRBV12-3 or TRBV12-4 and TRBJ2-1; tentative D call: TRBD1 (5 bases). The CDR3 is made up of 14 amino acids. The V and J ends lost 3 bases and 5 bases respectively, with 11 bases between them. The CDR3 DNA reads as TGTGCCAGCAGTTTTTCACAGGATAACAATGAGCAGTTCTTC. Translation: CASSFSQDNNEQFF.

V usage is TRBV6-2 or TRBV6-3 and J usage is TRBJ2-5, with 7 bases fitting TRBD1. V gave up 2 bases and J gave up 6 bases; unmatched junction bases: 12. The germline CDR1 and CDR2 sequences are MNHEY and SVGEGT. The CDR3 has 16 residues. The CDR3 spells CASSYDQGVPSKTQYF. The CDR3 region has the DNA TGTGCCAGCAGTTACGACCAGGGGGTACCGAGTAAGACCCAGTACTTC.

This clonotype has only a few counts. This chain uses TRBV12-3 or TRBV12-4 with TRBJ2-1; TRBD1 aligns across 7 bases. The J segment lost 7 bases and the V segment lost 5 bases, leaving 14 bases of the junction unmatched. This CDR3 comprises 16 residues. CDR3 residues: CASSPRQGRSFNEQFF. The CDR3 DNA sequence: TGTGCCAGCAGTCCTCGACAGGGCCGGAGTTTTAATGAGCAGTTCTTC.

The chain carries TRBV20-1 and TRBJ2-5; TRBD1 matches 7 bases. V shed 1 base and J 4 bases; nucleotides not matched to a gene: 6. From germline, CDR1 is DFQATT and CDR2 SNEGSKA (reference sequence). The CDR3 is made up of 14 amino acids. CDR3 coding DNA: TGCAGTGCTAGAGCGACAGGGTTTGGAGAGACCCAGTACTTC. It specifies CSARATGFGETQYF.

This clonotype was observed a handful of times. In DNA, the CDR3 is TGTGCCAGCAAGACAGGGATAGAGGGGGGTCAGCCCCAGCATTTT. This translates into CASKTGIEGGQPQHF. This chain uses TRBV12-3 or TRBV12-4 with TRBJ1-5; 7 positions match TRBD1. The CDR3 spans 15 residues. V dropped 7 bases and J dropped 6; count of bases not matched to a gene: 12.

The V call is TRBV11-1, the J call TRBJ2-1, with 12 positions matching TRBD2. With 2 bases clipped from V and 5 bases from J, the junction kept 16 bases outside the gene matches. The V gene's germline CDR1 is SGHAT and CDR2 FQDESV (reference sequence). The CDR3 has 20 residues. The CDR3: CASSLTAGRASGRDDNEQFF. The CDR3 DNA reads as TGTGCCAGCAGCTTAACCGCGGGGCGAGCTAGCGGGAGGGATGACAATGAGCAGTTCTTC.

In its sample, this clonotype was seen many times. This chain uses TRBV29-1 with TRBJ2-1, with TRBD1 identical over 7 bases. The germline CDR1 and CDR2 sequences are SQVTM and ANQGSEA. CDR3 size: 14 residues. After removal of 1 base from V and 1 base from J, the junction contained 1 base not matched to a gene. CDR3 nucleotide sequence: TGCAGCGTTGAAGGGACAGGATCCTACAATGAGCAGTTCTTC. Translation: CSVEGTGSYNEQFF.

This clonotype was seen only a few times. The chain couples TRBV11-1 to TRBJ2-3; TRBD1 is a possible D gene (6 bases). CDR3 length equals 14 residues. Trimming removed 6 bases at V and 1 base at J, with 11 bases between. Germline CDR1 SGHAT, CDR2 FQDESV (reference sequence). CDR3 region: CASRRAGGTDTQYF. CDR3 DNA sequence: TGTGCCAGCAGGCGAGCAGGGGGCACAGATACGCAGTATTTT.

This chain joins TRBV5-1 and TRBJ2-7; TRBD1 agrees at 10 bases. Germline lookup yields CDR1 SGHRS and CDR2 YFSETQ. The V and J ends lost 2 bases and 7 bases, in that order; junction bases with no gene match: 9. This CDR3 comprises 15 residues. As DNA, the CDR3 is TGCGCCAGCAGCTTTTACGGGACAGGGGTCGGGGAGCAGTACTTC. The encoded protein is CASSFYGTGVGEQYF.

This clonotype has more than one count but fewer than ten. The rearrangement links TRBV11-2 to TRBJ2-4; 7 positions match TRBD1. The junction had 6 bases not matched to a gene; V was cut back by 1 base and J by 6 bases. Germline values: CDR1 SGHAT, CDR2 FQNNGV. The CDR3 is 15 residues long. The CDR3 reads CASSLGTGVINIQYF. CDR3 nucleotide sequence: TGTGCCAGCAGCTTAGGAACAGGGGTTATAAACATTCAGTACTTC.

In its sample, this clonotype was seen a few times. The chain couples TRBV3-1 to TRBJ2-1; TRBD1 aligns across 9 bases. The length of the CDR3 is 15 residues. The germline gives CDR1 LGHDT, CDR2 YNNKEL (reference sequence). Germline trimming cut 4 bases from V and 10 bases from J; bases unmatched to any gene: 11. Here the CDR3 DNA reads TGTGCCAGCAGCCCACGGACAGGGGTAGGAGGGGAGCAGTTCTTC. It encodes CASSPRTGVGGEQFF.

CDR3 sequence: CASSQARDTTYEQYF. CDR3 sequence (DNA): TGCGCCAGCAGCCAAGCCAGGGACACCACCTACGAGCAGTACTTC. The chain links TRBV4-1 to TRBJ2-7; maybe TRBD1 (6 bases). Germline V gives CDR1 MGHRA, CDR2 YSYEKL. There are 15 residues in the CDR3. The ends were cut back, 1 base at V and 2 bases at J, with 12 bases in the middle.

This clonotype has a handful of counts. The chain has TRBV10-3 and TRBJ2-1; 7 nucleotides align to TRBD2. Germline values: CDR1 ENHRY, CDR2 SYGVKD. This CDR3 has 14 amino acids. The V gene end was trimmed by 6 bases and the J gene end by 8 bases; junction bases not matched to a gene: 10. The DNA of the CDR3 is TGTGCCATCAGGTCCCGGGAGGTGGGCTATGAGCAGTTCTTC. This sequence encodes CAIRSREVGYEQFF.

V usage is TRBV3-1 and J usage is TRBJ1-1, with D maybe TRBD1 (6 bases). V lost 3 bases and J 8 bases, leaving 16 bases between the germline ends. The germline CDR1 and CDR2 sequences are LGHDT and YNNKEL (reference sequence). CDR3 size: 14 residues. The chain's CDR3 is CASSQGGGALEAFF. CDR3 nucleotides: TGTGCCAGCAGCCAGGGGGGGGGCGCTCTGGAAGCTTTCTTT.

This clonotype was observed a handful of times. The chain is built from TRBV7-2 and TRBJ2-7; possible D gene TRBD2, 7 bases. The germline V gene encodes CDR1 SGHTA and CDR2 FQGNSA. The CDR3 has 15 residues. V lost 1 base and J lost 9, with 19 bases in between. In nucleotides, the CDR3 is TGTGCCAGCAGCTTAGGGGGGCTAGCGGAGGCGGGGCAGTACTTC. Protein sequence: CASSLGGLAEAGQYF.

The gene calls are TRBV7-2 and TRBJ2-2; the D gene is possibly TRBD2 (6 bases). The CDR3 sequence is 16 residues long. The V gene lost 0 bases and the J gene lost 5 bases, with 13 bases spanning the gap. Germline assignment: CDR1 SGHTA and CDR2 FQGNSA. The CDR3 region is CASSLARSSVTGELFF. The CDR3 nucleotides read TGTGCCAGCAGCTTAGCGCGGTCTAGCGTTACCGGGGAGCTGTTTTTT. The complete variable domain, with remaining parts taken from reference TRBV7-2 and TRBJ2-2, reads GAGVSQSPSNKVTEKGKDVELRCDPISGHTALYWYRQSLGQGLEFLIYFQGNSAPDKSGLPSDRFSAERTGGSVSTLTIQRTQQEDSAVYLCASSLARSSVTGELFFGEGSRLTVL.

V is TRBV25-1 and J is TRBJ2-1; perhaps D is TRBD1 or TRBD2 (5 bases each). CDR1 and CDR2 from the germline V gene are MGHDK and SYGVNS. Trimming shortened V by 2 bases and J by 6 bases, and 17 bases separated the two germline ends. This CDR3 has 16 residues. In DNA, the CDR3 is TGTGCCAGCAGTGAAGAGAGGGGCAGGAAGGGCAATGAGCAGTTCTTC. Translated, it gives CASSEERGRKGNEQFF.

The sample holds many counts of this clonotype. The CDR3 here is CASSPDRVNTEAFF. The CDR3 DNA reads as TGCGCCAGCAGCCCTGACAGGGTGAACACTGAAGCTTTCTTT. The chain joins TRBV5-1 to TRBJ1-1; the match to TRBD1 covers 7 bases. CDR1 and CDR2 from the germline V gene are SGHRS and YFSETQ. The CDR3 runs 14 residues. Germline trimming cut 4 bases from V and 0 bases from J; bases unmatched to any gene: 3.

This clonotype was seen a few times. The chain employs TRBV30 and TRBJ2-7, with unresolved D. V was shortened by 3 bases and J by 2 bases, with 14 bases between the two germline ends. Germline V gives CDR1 GTSNPN, CDR2 SVGIG (reference sequence). This CDR3 region has 14 residues. The CDR3 sequence is CAWSPPGPPYEQYF. The CDR3 DNA sequence: TGTGCCTGGAGCCCCCCGGGTCCTCCCTACGAGCAGTACTTC.

The chain couples TRBV29-1 to TRBJ2-6; D unclear. Trimming took off 2 bases at V and 3 bases at J, with 8 bases between the two ends. Germline CDR1 and CDR2: SQVTM and ANQGSEA. The CDR3 consists of 14 residues. CDR3 residues: CSVESEHGANVLTF. CDR3 DNA sequence: TGCAGCGTTGAATCCGAGCATGGGGCCAACGTCCTGACTTTC.

The V call is TRBV6-2 or TRBV6-3, the J call TRBJ1-2; 7 bases are shared with TRBD1. Trimming took 6 bases from V and 4 from J; bases not matched to a gene: 5. The CDR3 runs 13 residues. Germline-derived CDR1 and CDR2 are MNHEY and SVGEGT. The CDR3 is CASSSGTVYGYTF. CDR3 sequence (DNA): TGTGCCAGCAGCTCCGGGACAGTCTATGGCTACACCTTC.

This clonotype was observed many times. This rearrangement joins TRBV12-3 or TRBV12-4 to TRBJ2-3; 9 bases fit TRBD2. V was clipped by 6 bases and J by 3 bases; unmatched bases: 7. This CDR3 is 15 amino acids long. The CDR3 DNA reads TGTGCCAGCAGACCTGGACTAGCGAATACAGATACGCAGTATTTT. Its translation is CASRPGLANTDTQYF.

This clonotype came up a few times. The chain employs TRBV5-1 and TRBJ1-6; 8 bases are shared with TRBD1. V gave up 2 bases and J gave up 5 bases; unmatched junction bases: 3. This CDR3 is built from 15 residues. Looked up from germline, CDR1 is SGHRS and CDR2 is YFSETQ. This chain's CDR3 is CASSFQGANNSPLHF. CDR3 DNA: TGCGCCAGCAGCTTTCAGGGGGCTAATAATTCACCCCTCCACTTT. Full variable domain (remainder filled in from reference TRBV5-1 and TRBJ1-6): KAGVTQTPRYLIKTRGQQVTLSCSPISGHRSVSWYQQTPGQGLQFLFEYFSETQRNKGNFPGRFSGRQFSNSRSEMNVSTLELGDSALYLCASSFQGANNSPLHFGNGTRLTVT.

In its sample, this clonotype was seen a few times. The chain uses TRBV4-3 and TRBJ2-1; 9 bases match TRBD1. CDR3 length: 18 residues. The germline V gene has CDR1 LGHNA and CDR2 YSLEER. V shed 1 base and J 0 bases; nucleotides not matched to a gene: 7. The CDR3 loop reads CASSQAPDRGSSYNEQFF. CDR3 bases: TGCGCCAGCAGCCAAGCGCCCGACAGGGGGAGCTCCTACAATGAGCAGTTCTTC.

This sequence joins TRBV4-1 and TRBJ2-7, with TRBD2 identical over 8 bases. J gave up 4 bases and V 2 bases, and 7 bases lay outside the gene matches. The V gene's germline CDR1 is MGHRA and CDR2 YSYEKL. The CDR3 is 15 residues long. As DNA, the CDR3 is TGCGCCAGCAGCCAAATCACTAGCGGACTATACGAGCAGTACTTC. It translates to CASSQITSGLYEQYF.

This clonotype was detected a few times. The chain uses TRBV7-8 and TRBJ2-3, with TRBD1 identical over 9 bases. Per germline, CDR1 SGHVS and CDR2 FQNEAQ. The CDR3 runs 16 residues. J lost 4 bases, V lost 5 bases, and 10 bases had no gene match. DNA for the CDR3: TGTGCCAGCAGCAAACAGGGGGCTTGGGTCGCAGATACGCAGTATTTT. This translates into CASSKQGAWVADTQYF.

The chain joins TRBV27 to TRBJ1-4; possibly TRBD1 for D (6 bases). The CDR3 spans 15 residues. Germline CDR1 MNHEY, CDR2 SMNVEV (reference sequence). The V gene lost 3 bases and the J gene lost 5 bases, with 13 bases spanning the gap. CDR3 sequence reads: CASSFVRGGNEKLFF. The DNA for the CDR3 is TGTGCCAGCAGTTTCGTTAGAGGGGGAAATGAAAAACTGTTTTTT.

The table lists this clonotype with a few counts. The chain joins TRBV7-3 to TRBJ2-1, with 7 positions matching TRBD2. J was trimmed by 3 bases and V by 4 bases; bases with no gene match: 12. The CDR3 sequence is 17 residues long. Germline values: CDR1 SGHTA, CDR2 FQGTGA. The CDR3 region has the DNA TGTGCCAGCAGCTCAAAAGGGAGCGGGGCCAACTACAATGAGCAGTTCTTC. Its protein product is CASSSKGSGANYNEQFF.